This entry lists 9 T cell receptor beta chains sequenced from one sample in a study of cytomegalovirus exposure and HLA in healthy donors. PCR amplification relied on 60 Vbeta primers (plus 13 Jbeta primers). TCRdb keeps only in-frame clones here, not all; method: immunoSEQ multiplex PCR. The sample records under 150,000 clones, approximately 85% being singletons. Source material: PBMCs. All receptors come from a male donor in good health and CMV-seropositive.

The chain joins TRBV29-1 to TRBJ2-1; D is possibly TRBD2 (6 bases). Trimming shortened V by 2 bases and J by 3 bases, and 14 bases separated the two germline ends. This CDR3 spans 15 amino acids. Germline loops: CDR1 SQVTM, CDR2 ANQGSEA. CDR3 loop: CSVEKVWGVYNEQFF. The CDR3 nucleotides are TGCAGCGTTGAAAAGGTTTGGGGGGTCTACAATGAGCAGTTCTTC.

This clone was counted only a few times. This chain uses TRBV5-1 with TRBJ2-1; the match to TRBD2 covers 9 bases. V was clipped by 4 bases and J by 0 bases; unmatched bases: 11. The CDR3 runs 18 residues. The germline CDR1 and CDR2 sequences are SGHRS and YFSETQ. The CDR3 DNA sequence: TGCGCCAGCAGCCAACGGACTAGCGTTTTCAGCTCCTACAATGAGCAGTTCTTC. Its protein is CASSQRTSVFSSYNEQFF.

The rearrangement links TRBV6-1 to TRBJ1-5, with 7 bases matching TRBD1. CDR3 size: 14 residues. The junction had 8 bases not matched to a gene; V was cut back by 8 bases and J by 4 bases. The V gene's germline CDR1 is MNHNS and CDR2 SASEGT. For the CDR3, the DNA is TGTGCCAGCTCGGACAGGCTCCTAAATCAGCCCCAGCATTTT. Encoded protein: CASSDRLLNQPQHF.

This clone showed up just once. The chain uses TRBV9 and TRBJ2-3, with D uncertain. V lost 3 bases to trimming and J lost 0 bases, with 14 bases between them. The CDR3 consists of 16 residues. Germline V gene data show CDR1 as SGDLS and CDR2 as YYNGEE. CDR3 nucleotide sequence: TGTGCCAGCAGCGATGCCCCCCGGTTTAGCACAGATACGCAGTATTTT. Translated, it gives CASSDAPRFSTDTQYF.

V and J are TRBV5-5 and TRBJ2-2, with no clear D. Trimming took off 0 bases at V and 1 base at J, with 4 bases between the two ends. CDR1 and CDR2 from the germline V gene are SGHKS and YYEKEE (reference sequence). The CDR3 runs 14 residues. The CDR3 protein is CASSLGQNTGELFF. CDR3 DNA sequence: TGTGCCAGCAGCTTGGGACAGAACACCGGGGAGCTGTTTTTT.

V is TRBV7-2 and J is TRBJ1-4; no clear D. V was trimmed by 4 bases and J by 4 bases, leaving 10 bases between them. CDR3 size: 14 residues. Germline CDR1 is SGHTA and CDR2 is FQGNSA. The CDR3 region is CASSSGVVNEKLFF. CDR3 coding DNA: TGTGCCAGCAGCTCTGGAGTAGTTAATGAAAAACTGTTTTTT.

This CDR3 reads CASSYLAKSGEETQYF. Written as DNA, the CDR3 is TGTGCCAGCAGTTATCTAGCCAAGTCCGGAGAAGAGACCCAGTACTTC. J is TRBJ2-5 and V is TRBV6-6; possible D gene TRBD2, 5 bases. Germline V CDR1 and CDR2: MNHNY, SVGAGI (reference sequence). V was clipped by 3 bases and J by 3 bases, with 17 bases between them. The CDR3 has 16 residues.

This clone was detected only once. The CDR3: CASSLQEGEQYF. CDR3 bases: TGTGCCAGCAGCCTCCAGGAGGGCGAGCAGTACTTC. The chain uses TRBV28 and TRBJ2-7, with D tentatively TRBD2 (6 bases). The germline V gene encodes CDR1 MDHEN and CDR2 SYDVKM. The germline V and J ends were trimmed by 6 bases and 6 bases, with 12 bases remaining between them. CDR3 length: 12 residues.

The rearrangement links TRBV9 to TRBJ1-2, with TRBD1 matching 8 bases. With 6 bases clipped from V and 6 bases from J, the junction kept 7 bases outside the gene matches. The CDR3 is 13 residues long. The germline gives CDR1 SGDLS, CDR2 YYNGEE. This chain's CDR3 is CASTNDRGDGYTF. CDR3 DNA sequence: TGTGCCAGCACCAACGACAGGGGAGATGGCTACACCTTC.